A single sample is the source of the 16 T cell receptor beta chains below, sequenced in a study of blood T cell repertoires in COVID-19. Using immunoSEQ multiplex PCR, the repertoire was profiled, and TCRdb retains in-frame clones only, with some absent. Of about 150,000 clones listed, roughly nine tenths are singletons. Sequencing was done on a sample of peripheral blood. The receptor source for this set is a woman in her thirties or forties with acute or convalescent COVID-19.

This chain uses TRBV2 with TRBJ2-2; 7 bases line up with TRBD1. The germline V gene has CDR1 SNHLY and CDR2 FYNNEI. The CDR3 is 15 amino acids. Trimming removed 9 bases from V and 2 bases from J; junction bases left unmatched: 9. CDR3 coding DNA: TGTGCCAGTGAAATAAGACAGGGTAACACCGGGGAGCTGTTTTTT. Protein sequence: CASEIRQGNTGELFF.

This chain joins TRBV19 and TRBJ2-7; D possibly corresponds to TRBD1 (6 bases). The V gene's germline CDR1 is LNHDA and CDR2 SQIVND (reference sequence). Between the trimmed V and J ends, which lost 5 bases and 2 bases, there was a span of 19 bases. The length of the CDR3 is 16 residues. The CDR3 DNA is TGTGCCAGTAGTTGGTCAGGGGTATGGGATCCCTACGAGCAGTACTTC. It yields the protein CASSWSGVWDPYEQYF.

This clone was observed a handful of times. The chain has TRBV9 and TRBJ1-3; D possibly corresponds to TRBD1 (6 bases). In germline, CDR1 is SGDLS, CDR2 YYNGEE. Trimming took off 0 bases at V and 4 bases at J, with 14 bases between the two ends. CDR3 length: 16 residues. The CDR3 DNA sequence: TGTGCCAGCAGCGTAGTTGATACAGGGCGGGGAAACACCATATATTTT. Translating gives CASSVVDTGRGNTIYF.

V usage is TRBV27 and J usage is TRBJ2-7; possible D gene TRBD1, 6 bases. With 5 bases removed from V and 5 bases from J, the gap between germline ends came to 13 bases. CDR3 size: 13 residues. Germline assignment: CDR1 MNHEY and CDR2 SMNVEV (reference sequence). The CDR3: CASSGQWGDEQYF. The CDR3 DNA reads as TGTGCCAGCAGTGGACAGTGGGGAGACGAGCAGTACTTC.

The chain couples TRBV15 to TRBJ2-1; 7 bases align to TRBD1. Germline V lookup: CDR1 LNHNV, CDR2 YYDKDF (reference sequence). V lost 0 bases to trimming and J lost 2 bases; unmatched junction nucleotides: 10. The CDR3 length is 18 residues. This CDR3 reads CATSRDLQGWGAYNEQFF. CDR3 in DNA: TGTGCCACCAGCAGAGACCTACAGGGGTGGGGTGCCTACAATGAGCAGTTCTTC.

CDR3 residues: CASSQLRESGYTF. CDR3 nucleotide sequence: TGTGCCAGCAGCCAGCTAAGGGAGTCTGGCTACACCTTC. The chain links TRBV3-1 (or the pseudogene TRBV3-2) to TRBJ1-2; unclear D gene. Trimming took 3 bases from V and 7 from J, leaving 12 bases between them. The CDR3 extends over 13 amino acids. Per the germline V gene, CDR1 is LGHDT and CDR2 is YNNKEL (reference sequence).

The J gene is TRBJ1-5, the V gene TRBV6-9; possibly TRBD1 for D (6 bases). The CDR3 extends over 16 amino acids. Trimming removed 6 bases at V and 0 bases at J, with 15 bases between. CDR1 and CDR2 (germline): MNHGY, SVAAGI. CDR3 protein: CASSYRDTHSNQPQHF. The CDR3 DNA reads TGTGCCAGCAGCTACCGGGACACCCATAGCAATCAGCCCCAGCATTTT.

The J gene is TRBJ2-7, the V gene TRBV27; weak D call: TRBD2 (7 bases). There are 14 residues in the CDR3. Germline loops: CDR1 MNHEY, CDR2 SMNVEV (reference sequence). Trimming cost V 6 bases and J 5 bases, with 17 bases left between them. In DNA, the CDR3 is TGTGCCAGCAGATTCTGGGGGGGGGCCGACGAGCAGTACTTC. This codes for CASRFWGGADEQYF.

V usage is TRBV9 and J usage is TRBJ1-1; 10 positions agree with TRBD1. After removal of 3 bases from V and 4 bases from J, the junction contained 6 bases not matched to a gene. The germline CDR1 and CDR2 sequences are SGDLS and YYNGEE. The CDR3 loop spans 15 amino acids. DNA for the CDR3: TGTGCCAGCAGCGCAAGACAGGGGGCTAGCACTGAAGCTTTCTTT. Protein product: CASSARQGASTEAFF.

The V and J genes are TRBV4-1 and TRBJ2-6, with 8 bases fitting TRBD1. With 5 bases clipped from V and 1 base from J, the junction kept 7 bases outside the gene matches. Germline lookup yields CDR1 MGHRA and CDR2 YSYEKL. The CDR3 spans 17 residues. DNA of the CDR3: TGCGCCAGCAGCTTGGGACAGGCGAAGTCTGGGGCCAACGTCCTGACTTTC. Amino acid sequence: CASSLGQAKSGANVLTF.

This sequence joins TRBV27 and TRBJ1-6, with TRBD1 identical over 7 bases. This CDR3 spans 13 amino acids. Germline V gene sequence: CDR1 MNHEY, CDR2 SMNVEV (reference sequence). V lost 4 bases to trimming and J lost 8 bases; unmatched junction nucleotides: 2. CDR3 DNA sequence: TGTGCCAGCAGTTCGGGACAGTATTCACCCCTCCACTTT. It is translated as CASSSGQYSPLHF.

The rearrangement links TRBV5-1 to TRBJ1-4; D is ambiguous. The CDR3 has 13 residues. V gave up 0 bases and J gave up 8 bases, with 8 bases separating them. Germline CDR1 SGHRS, CDR2 YFSETQ. This CDR3 reads CASSLGEGEKLFF. In DNA, the CDR3 is TGCGCCAGCAGCTTGGGGGAGGGCGAAAAACTGTTTTTT.

This clone appeared a single time. This chain connects TRBV6-4 to TRBJ1-4, with D possibly being TRBD1 (6 bases). Germline values: CDR1 MRHNA, CDR2 SNTAGT. The V end was cut by 4 bases, the J end by 5 bases, with 11 bases between. The CDR3 loop spans 14 amino acids. The CDR3 DNA sequence: TGTGCCAGCAGTGCATCAGGGGCAAATGAAAAACTGTTTTTT. It codes for CASSASGANEKLFF.

The chain couples TRBV7-3 to TRBJ2-1; D is perhaps TRBD2 (6 bases). V was clipped by 5 bases and J by 0 bases, with 26 bases between them. The CDR3 runs 20 residues. From germline, CDR1 is SGHTA and CDR2 FQGTGA. For the CDR3, the DNA is TGTGCCAGCAGCCCGTCGTTGGGCCCGGGGGTATTGCTCTCCTACAATGAGCAGTTCTTC. Amino acid sequence: CASSPSLGPGVLLSYNEQFF. Based on the CDR3 plus reference TRBV7-3 and TRBJ2-1, the full variable domain is GAGVSQTPSNKVTEKGKYVELRCDPISGHTALYWYRQSLGQGPEFLIYFQGTGAADDSGLPNDRFFAVRPEGSVSTLKIQRTERGDSAVYLCASSPSLGPGVLLSYNEQFFGPGTRLTVL.

The chain uses TRBV11-2 and TRBJ1-1, with D possibly being TRBD1 (5 bases). V dropped 5 bases and J dropped 6 bases, with 19 bases sitting between them. The CDR3 runs to 15 residues. The germline CDR1 and CDR2 sequences are SGHAT and FQNNGV. In nucleotides, the CDR3 is TGTGCCAGCAGCCGTACCAGGGTGGGGAATCCTGAAGCTTTCTTT. It translates to CASSRTRVGNPEAFF.

V is TRBV18 and J is TRBJ2-7; 14 bases fit TRBD2. Trimming cost V 3 bases and J 4 bases; bases outside gene matches: 8. The CDR3 runs to 17 residues. Germline CDR1 is KGHSH and CDR2 is LQKENI. DNA of the CDR3: TGTGCCAGCTCACCCCGTGGCGGACTAGCGGGGGGATACGAGCAGTACTTC. Protein product: CASSPRGGLAGGYEQYF.